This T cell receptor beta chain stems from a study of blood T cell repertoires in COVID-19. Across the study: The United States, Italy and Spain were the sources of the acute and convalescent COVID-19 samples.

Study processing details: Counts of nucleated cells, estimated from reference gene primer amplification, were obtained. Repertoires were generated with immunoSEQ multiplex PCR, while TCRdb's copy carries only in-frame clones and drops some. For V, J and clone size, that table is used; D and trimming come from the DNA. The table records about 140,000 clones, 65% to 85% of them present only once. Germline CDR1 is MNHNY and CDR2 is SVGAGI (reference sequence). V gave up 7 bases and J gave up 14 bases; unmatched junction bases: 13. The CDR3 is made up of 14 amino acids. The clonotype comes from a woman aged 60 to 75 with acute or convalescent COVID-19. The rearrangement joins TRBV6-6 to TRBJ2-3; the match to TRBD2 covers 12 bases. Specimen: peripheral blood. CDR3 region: CASNDPLAGGPMYF. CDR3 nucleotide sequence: TGTGCCAGCAATGACCCCCTAGCGGGAGGGCCTATGTATTTT.